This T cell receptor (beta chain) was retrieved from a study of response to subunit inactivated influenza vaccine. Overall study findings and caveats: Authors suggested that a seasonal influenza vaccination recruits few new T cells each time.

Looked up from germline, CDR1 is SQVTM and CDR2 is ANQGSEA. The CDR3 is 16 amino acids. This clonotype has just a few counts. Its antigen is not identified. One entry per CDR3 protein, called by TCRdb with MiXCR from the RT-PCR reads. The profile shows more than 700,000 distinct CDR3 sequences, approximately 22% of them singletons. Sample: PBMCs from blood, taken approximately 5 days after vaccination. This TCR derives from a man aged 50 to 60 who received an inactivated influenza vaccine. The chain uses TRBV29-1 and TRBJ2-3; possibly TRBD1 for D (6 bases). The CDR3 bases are TGCAGTCATACCACCCATCGACAGGCCAGCACAGATACGCAGTATTTT. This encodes CSHTTHRQASTDTQYF.